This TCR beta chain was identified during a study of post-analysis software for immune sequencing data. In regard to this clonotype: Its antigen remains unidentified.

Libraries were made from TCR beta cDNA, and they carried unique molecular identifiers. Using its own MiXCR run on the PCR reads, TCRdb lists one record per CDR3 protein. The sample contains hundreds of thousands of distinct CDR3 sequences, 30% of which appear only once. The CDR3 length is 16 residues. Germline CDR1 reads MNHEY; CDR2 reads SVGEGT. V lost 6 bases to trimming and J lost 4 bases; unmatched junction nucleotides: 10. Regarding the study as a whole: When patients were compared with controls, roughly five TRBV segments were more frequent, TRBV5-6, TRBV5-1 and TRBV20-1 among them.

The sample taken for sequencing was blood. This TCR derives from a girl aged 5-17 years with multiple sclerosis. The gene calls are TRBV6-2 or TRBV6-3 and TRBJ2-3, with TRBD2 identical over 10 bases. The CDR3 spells CASRPLSGGMPDTQYF. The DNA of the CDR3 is TGTGCCAGCAGACCCCTTAGCGGGGGGATGCCAGATACGCAGTATTTT.